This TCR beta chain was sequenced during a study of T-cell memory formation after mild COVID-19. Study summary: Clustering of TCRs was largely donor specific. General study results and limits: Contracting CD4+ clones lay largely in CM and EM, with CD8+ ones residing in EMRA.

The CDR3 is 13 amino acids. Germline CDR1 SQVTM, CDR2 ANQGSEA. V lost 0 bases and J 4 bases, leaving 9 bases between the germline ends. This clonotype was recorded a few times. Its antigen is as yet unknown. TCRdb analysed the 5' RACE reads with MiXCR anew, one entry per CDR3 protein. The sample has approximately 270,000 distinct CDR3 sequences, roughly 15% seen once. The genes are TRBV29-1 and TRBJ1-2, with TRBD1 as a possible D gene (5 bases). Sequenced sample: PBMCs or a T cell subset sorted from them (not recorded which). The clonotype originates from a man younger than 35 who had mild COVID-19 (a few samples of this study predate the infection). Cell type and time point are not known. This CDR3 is CSVEDRQFYGYTF. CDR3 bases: TGCAGCGTTGAAGATCGACAGTTCTATGGCTACACCTTC.